The 30 T cell receptor beta chains given below trace back to one sample, sequenced in a study of CD8+ T cells in alopecia areata (dated by TCRdb to the late 2010s). Libraries were constructed by the immunoSEQ multiplex PCR assay. To provide template for TCR sequencing, every sample had RNA extracted and reverse transcribed into cDNA. TCRdb's version of the immuneACCESS table is confined to in-frame rearrangements and falls short of the full clone set. An unresolved V gene accounts for under half of the shortfall where checked; the remainder is of unknown origin. The sample table records about 150,000 clones; roughly 50% of these occur just once. Clones ranked in the top ten supply around 7% of the sample. Sequencing was done on a sample of CD4+ T cells sorted from blood. Receptors were obtained from a human donor with alopecia areata.

V and J are TRBV7-2 and TRBJ2-1; D is tentatively TRBD1 or TRBD2 (5 bases each). Trimming took 4 bases from V and 6 from J, leaving 13 bases between them. The CDR3 runs 14 residues. Germline V gene lookup returns CDR1 SGHTA and CDR2 FQGNSA. CDR3 loop: CASSSRGDANEQFF. The CDR3 nucleotides are TGTGCCAGCAGCTCCAGAGGGGATGCCAATGAGCAGTTCTTC. Variable domain in full (rest from reference TRBV7-2 and TRBJ2-1): GAGVSQSPSNKVTEKGKDVELRCDPISGHTALYWYRQSLGQGLEFLIYFQGNSAPDKSGLPSDRFSAERTGGSVSTLTIQRTQQEDSAVYLCASSSRGDANEQFFGPGTRLTVL.

J is TRBJ1-5 and V is TRBV5-6; D is undetermined. V gave up 4 bases and J gave up 2 bases, with 7 bases separating them. Germline CDR1 is SGHDT and CDR2 is YYEEEE. This CDR3 is built from 13 residues. The CDR3 DNA reads TGTGCCAGCAGCATGGACCGCAATCAGCCCCAGCATTTT. Translation gives CASSMDRNQPQHF.

The chain employs TRBV15 and TRBJ2-1, with D possibly matching TRBD1 (6 bases). The CDR3 contains 15 residues. V was pared by 1 base and J by 2 bases, with 9 bases between. Germline V gene sequence: CDR1 LNHNV, CDR2 YYDKDF (reference sequence). The CDR3 DNA follows: TGTGCCACCAGCAGAGGACAGGACCCCTACAATGAGCAGTTCTTC. Amino acids: CATSRGQDPYNEQFF.

The chain has TRBV14 and TRBJ2-7; D may be TRBD1 (7 bases). Deletions cut 4 bases from V and 3 bases from J, with 10 bases between. The CDR3 has 13 residues. CDR1 SGHDN and CDR2 FVKESK come from the germline V gene. The chain's CDR3 is CASSRQGLYEQYF. For the CDR3, the DNA is TGTGCCAGCAGCCGACAGGGACTCTACGAGCAGTACTTC. The entire variable domain, with the rest obtained from reference TRBV14 and TRBJ2-7, is as follows: EAGVTQFPSHSVIEKGQTVTLRCDPISGHDNLYWYRRVMGKEIKFLLHFVKESKQDESGMPNNRFLAERTGGTYSTLKVQPAELEDSGVYFCASSRQGLYEQYFGPGTRLTVT.

The rearrangement uses TRBV4-1 and TRBJ2-1; the D is unclear. The CDR3 runs 14 residues. Trimming stripped 0 bases from V and 7 bases from J, with 10 bases between. In germline, CDR1 is MGHRA, CDR2 YSYEKL. The CDR3 spells CASSQDLTANEQFF. As DNA, the CDR3 is TGCGCCAGCAGCCAAGATCTCACTGCGAATGAGCAGTTCTTC.

This clone was observed a few times. The chain uses TRBV6-6 and TRBJ2-5; a possible D gene is TRBD1 (5 bases). Germline lookup yields CDR1 MNHNY and CDR2 SVGAGI (reference sequence). The V end was cut by 6 bases, the J end by 5 bases, with 13 bases between. The CDR3 sequence is 13 residues long. As DNA, the CDR3 is TGTGCCAGCAGCTTCAGGGTATGGGAGACCCAGTACTTC. This sequence encodes CASSFRVWETQYF.

This clone occurred a few times. V and J are TRBV27 and TRBJ1-1, with 9 bases that match TRBD1. With 4 bases clipped from V and 5 bases from J, the junction kept 5 bases outside the gene matches. Germline lookup yields CDR1 MNHEY and CDR2 SMNVEV (reference sequence). CDR3 length: 14 residues. The CDR3 DNA reads TGTGCCAGCAGTTACGGACAGGGGTGGACTGAAGCTTTCTTT. Its protein is CASSYGQGWTEAFF.

A few counts support this clone. The gene calls are TRBV29-1 and TRBJ1-2; D is possibly TRBD1 (6 bases). Germline assignment: CDR1 SQVTM and CDR2 ANQGSEA. Trimming removed 5 bases from V and 2 bases from J, with 18 bases in between. This CDR3 has 15 amino acids. The CDR3 loop is CSVSGGHSENYGYTF. The CDR3 nucleotides are TGCAGCGTTTCTGGGGGACACTCCGAGAACTATGGCTACACCTTC.

This clone was observed a handful of times. V gene TRBV29-1 combines with J gene TRBJ2-1, with 10 bases lining up with TRBD2. The germline V gene encodes CDR1 SQVTM and CDR2 ANQGSEA. CDR3 length: 12 residues. The ends lost 4 bases at V and 9 bases at J; junction bases unmatched: 3. CDR3 residues: CSVASGRSEQFF. In nucleotides, the CDR3 is TGCAGCGTTGCTAGCGGGAGAAGTGAGCAGTTCTTC.

A few counts support this clone. The chain has TRBV28 and TRBJ2-1, with 7 bases matching TRBD2. From germline, CDR1 is MDHEN and CDR2 SYDVKM. V dropped 8 bases and J dropped 6; count of bases not matched to a gene: 7. This CDR3 contains 13 residues. CDR3 amino acids: CASLWASGNEQFF. CDR3 coding DNA: TGTGCCAGCCTTTGGGCTAGCGGCAATGAGCAGTTCTTC. Together with reference TRBV28 and TRBJ2-1, the CDR3 gives the full variable domain: DVKVTQSSRYLVKRTGEKVFLECVQDMDHENMFWYRQDPGLGLRLIYFSYDVKMKEKGDIPEGYSVSREKKERFSLILESASTNQTSMYLCASLWASGNEQFFGPGTRLTVL.

This chain uses TRBV4-1 with TRBJ2-7; TRBD1 aligns across 8 bases. The junction had 4 bases not matched to a gene; V was cut back by 0 bases and J by 6 bases. Germline CDR1 and CDR2: MGHRA and YSYEKL. The CDR3 length is 14 residues. The CDR3 region has the DNA TGCGCCAGCAGCCAAGATGTCAGGGGGCCCGAGCAGTACTTC. Amino acids: CASSQDVRGPEQYF.

The chain has TRBV29-1 and TRBJ2-1; 7 bases align to TRBD1. The trim removed 7 bases at V and 1 base at J, leaving 1 base unmatched. Germline CDR1 and CDR2: SQVTM and ANQGSEA. The CDR3 runs 12 residues. This chain's CDR3 is CSDRGSYNEQFF. DNA of the CDR3: TGCAGCGACAGGGGATCCTACAATGAGCAGTTCTTC.

The rearrangement links TRBV2 to TRBJ2-5, with D perhaps TRBD2 (5 bases). Germline CDR1 and CDR2: SNHLY and FYNNEI. V shed 6 bases and J shed 1 base, with 9 bases lying between them. This CDR3 has 13 residues. CDR3 amino acids: CASSPSGQETQYF. CDR3 nucleotides: TGTGCCAGCAGCCCCAGCGGCCAAGAGACCCAGTACTTC.

This clone appeared a few times. The chain carries TRBV29-1 and TRBJ2-1, with D perhaps TRBD2 (5 bases). The V end was cut by 3 bases, the J end by 0 bases, with 9 bases between. The CDR3 sequence is 14 residues long. Germline V gives CDR1 SQVTM, CDR2 ANQGSEA. CDR3 residues: CSVEEASSYNEQFF. The DNA for the CDR3 is TGCAGCGTTGAGGAGGCCAGCTCCTACAATGAGCAGTTCTTC.

The chain is built from TRBV30 and TRBJ2-1; no clear D. The ends were cut back, 1 base at V and 5 bases at J, with 15 bases in the middle. Germline lookup yields CDR1 GTSNPN and CDR2 SVGIG (reference sequence). This CDR3 contains 15 residues. The CDR3 DNA sequence: TGTGCCTGGAGTGGGAAGGTAAAATGGGACAATGAGCAGTTCTTC. Its protein product is CAWSGKVKWDNEQFF.

This clone was observed a handful of times. The rearrangement joins TRBV11-3 to TRBJ2-7; D uncertain. This CDR3 is built from 14 residues. V lost 1 base and J lost 3, with 10 bases in between. The V gene's germline CDR1 is SGHNT and CDR2 YENEEA. The CDR3 DNA sequence: TGTGCCAGCAGCTTAGGTGCGAACTACTACGAGCAGTACTTC. Amino acid sequence: CASSLGANYYEQYF.

The rearrangement links TRBV7-3 to TRBJ2-6; 7 positions match TRBD1. Germline assignment: CDR1 SGHTA and CDR2 FQGTGA. The CDR3 runs to 17 residues. The junction had 7 bases not matched to a gene; V was cut back by 5 bases and J by 0 bases. CDR3 in DNA: TGTGCCAGCAGCCGAGGGGGACAGATCTCTGGGGCCAACGTCCTGACTTTC. Translation gives CASSRGGQISGANVLTF.

This rearrangement joins TRBV29-1 to TRBJ1-5; no reliable D call. Trimming removed 4 bases at V and 4 bases at J, with 14 bases between. The CDR3 runs to 14 residues. Germline V gene sequence: CDR1 SQVTM, CDR2 ANQGSEA. Written as DNA, the CDR3 is TGCAGCGTTGTTCCCTCGGACCCTAATCAGCCCCAGCATTTT. Its translation is CSVVPSDPNQPQHF.

The chain has TRBV5-1 and TRBJ2-5, with TRBD1 matching over 10 bases. The J segment lost 4 bases and the V segment lost 1 base, leaving 4 bases of the junction unmatched. Germline CDR1 reads SGHRS; CDR2 reads YFSETQ. The CDR3 runs to 15 residues. CDR3 bases: TGCGCCAGCAGCTTGAGACAGGGGGCAGGAGAGACCCAGTACTTC. Translation gives CASSLRQGAGETQYF.

V and J are TRBV29-1 and TRBJ2-7; D might be TRBD2 (7 bases). The CDR3 is made up of 12 amino acids. V dropped 4 bases and J dropped 4 bases, with 11 bases sitting between them. CDR1 is SQVTM and CDR2 is ANQGSEA in the germline V gene. The CDR3 region is CSVAGGRYEQYF. The DNA of the CDR3 is TGCAGCGTTGCCGGGGGGCGGTACGAGCAGTACTTC.

The chain is built from TRBV20-1 and TRBJ2-7; D may be TRBD1 (6 bases). V shed 6 bases and J shed 12 bases, with 9 bases lying between them. The CDR3 covers 8 residues. The germline CDR1 and CDR2 sequences are DFQATT and SNEGSKA (reference sequence). The CDR3 DNA reads TGCAGTGCCCCACAGGGGTACTTC. Protein product: CSAPQGYF.

The gene calls are TRBV5-1 and TRBJ2-3; 8 bases fit TRBD1. CDR3 length: 13 amino acids. The trim removed 2 bases at V and 5 bases at J, leaving 1 base unmatched. Looked up from germline, CDR1 is SGHRS and CDR2 is YFSETQ. The chain's CDR3 is CASSFGQGDTQYF. The CDR3 region has the DNA TGCGCCAGCAGCTTCGGACAGGGAGATACGCAGTATTTT.

This clone appeared a few times. CDR3 nucleotides: TGTGCCAGCACGGAATGGCTCTGGGCTTTCTTT. Amino acids: CASTEWLWAFF. This chain joins TRBV28 and TRBJ1-1; no clear D. Trimming took off 7 bases at V and 11 bases at J, with 14 bases between the two ends. Germline V gene lookup returns CDR1 MDHEN and CDR2 SYDVKM. The CDR3 totals 11 residues.

The chain has TRBV30 and TRBJ1-2; 8 nucleotides match TRBD1. V trimming: 0 bases; J trimming: 4 bases; junction bases outside the gene matches: 1. Germline-derived CDR1 and CDR2 are GTSNPN and SVGIG (reference sequence). The CDR3 has 13 amino acids. The CDR3 region has the DNA TGTGCCTGGAGTGTAACAGGGGGCTATGGCTACACCTTC. It specifies CAWSVTGGYGYTF.

This clone has just a few counts. The rearrangement uses TRBV7-3 and TRBJ2-2; 7 bases fit TRBD2. The CDR3 sequence is 17 residues long. V trimming: 2 bases; J trimming: 6 bases; junction bases outside the gene matches: 12. Germline CDR1 reads SGHTA; CDR2 reads FQGTGA. CDR3 amino acids: CASSLQSFAGVAGELFF. The CDR3 DNA reads as TGTGCCAGCAGCTTACAGAGTTTCGCGGGAGTGGCCGGGGAGCTGTTTTTT.

In DNA, the CDR3 is TGCGCCAGCACGTACGGGACTAGCGGGAGGTGGCCACAAGATACGCAGTATTTT. Its translation is CASTYGTSGRWPQDTQYF. The chain couples TRBV5-1 to TRBJ2-3, with TRBD2 identical over 15 bases. The CDR3 covers 18 residues. Germline V lookup: CDR1 SGHRS, CDR2 YFSETQ. V trimming: 6 bases; J trimming: 5 bases; junction bases outside the gene matches: 13.

This clone was seen a few times. The chain uses TRBV5-1 and TRBJ2-3; D possibly matches TRBD1 or TRBD2 (5 bases each). This CDR3 has 17 residues. Germline loops: CDR1 SGHRS, CDR2 YFSETQ. V was clipped by 0 bases and J by 2 bases, with 16 bases between them. The CDR3 loop is CASSLGSGRGVTDTQYF. CDR3 sequence (DNA): TGCGCCAGCAGCTTGGGATCCGGCAGAGGGGTCACAGATACGCAGTATTTT. Filled out from reference TRBV5-1 and TRBJ2-3, the complete variable domain reads KAGVTQTPRYLIKTRGQQVTLSCSPISGHRSVSWYQQTPGQGLQFLFEYFSETQRNKGNFPGRFSGRQFSNSRSEMNVSTLELGDSALYLCASSLGSGRGVTDTQYFGPGTRLTVL.

The chain carries TRBV29-1 and TRBJ1-1; 8 bases are a match to TRBD1. The CDR3 spans 13 residues. Trimming at V came to 2 bases and at J to 5 bases, leaving 4 bases not matched to a gene. From germline, CDR1 is SQVTM and CDR2 ANQGSEA. The CDR3 bases are TGCAGCGTTGAAACAGGGGGGAATACTGAAGCTTTCTTT. Its protein product is CSVETGGNTEAFF.

This clone turned up a few times. This rearrangement joins TRBV11-3 to TRBJ2-2; 8 bases match TRBD2. CDR3 length equals 12 residues. Trimming took 10 bases from V and 4 from J; bases not matched to a gene: 2. Germline CDR1 is SGHNT and CDR2 is YENEEA. The DNA of the CDR3 is TGTGCCACAACTAGCGGCACCGGGGAGCTGTTTTTT. Protein product: CATTSGTGELFF.

V and J are TRBV29-1 and TRBJ1-2; TRBD1 agrees at 7 bases. Germline CDR1 is SQVTM and CDR2 is ANQGSEA. Trimming took 3 bases from V and 4 from J; bases not matched to a gene: 2. The CDR3 runs 12 residues. CDR3 protein: CSVEHRGYGYTF. CDR3 in DNA: TGCAGCGTTGAGCACAGGGGCTATGGCTACACCTTC.